One sample yielded the 12 T cell receptor beta chains listed below, sequenced in a study of Tregs in tolerant kidney transplant recipients. Which antigens these TCRs recognize remains unknown. Sequencing used immunoSEQ multiplex PCR; TCRdb keeps in-frame clones, though not all of them. The sample carries 25,000 to 35,000 clones, 82% recorded once. Source material: Tregs from blood cultured with allogeneic cells. Source of these receptors: a human donor in good health.

This clone came up once. V gene TRBV5-6 combines with J gene TRBJ2-7, with TRBD2 matching 7 bases. V trimming: 2 bases; J trimming: 8 bases; junction bases outside the gene matches: 4. The CDR3 is 12 amino acids. From germline, CDR1 is SGHDT and CDR2 YYEEEE. The chain's CDR3 is CASSFREGQQYF. DNA of the CDR3: TGTGCCAGCAGCTTCAGGGAGGGACAGCAGTACTTC.

The chain uses TRBV2 and TRBJ1-5; TRBD1 might be the D (6 bases). CDR1 and CDR2 from the germline V gene are SNHLY and FYNNEI. Trimming pared 6 bases from V and 11 bases from J, leaving 14 bases between. The CDR3 contains 12 residues. The CDR3 sequence is CASSPQGWAQHF. The CDR3 nucleotides read TGTGCCAGCAGCCCACAGGGATGGGCCCAGCATTTT. Combining the CDR3 with reference TRBV2 and TRBJ1-5 gives the whole variable domain EPEVTQTPSHQVTQMGQEVILRCVPISNHLYFYWYRQILGQKVEFLVSFYNNEISEKSEIFDDQFSVERPDGSNFTLKIRSTKLEDSAMYFCASSPQGWAQHFGDGTRLSIL.

The gene calls are TRBV6-1 and TRBJ1-1, with 12 bases lining up with TRBD1. The CDR3 has 15 amino acids. Germline trimming cut 6 bases from V and 6 bases from J; bases unmatched to any gene: 8. Germline CDR1 and CDR2: MNHNS and SASEGT. The CDR3 sequence is CASRRDRGRWAEAFF. CDR3 sequence (DNA): TGTGCCAGCAGGCGGGACAGGGGGCGTTGGGCTGAAGCTTTCTTT.

The genes are TRBV20-1 and TRBJ2-1, with D unclear. V was pared by 6 bases and J by 10 bases, with 13 bases between. The CDR3 is 11 amino acids. The germline V gene encodes CDR1 DFQATT and CDR2 SNEGSKA (reference sequence). CDR3 amino acids: CSADRRKEQFF. The DNA of the CDR3 is TGCAGTGCCGACCGCAGGAAAGAGCAGTTCTTC.

The V gene is TRBV5-1, the J gene TRBJ2-2; D gene ambiguous. This CDR3 comprises 12 residues. Germline lookup yields CDR1 SGHRS and CDR2 YFSETQ. The germline V and J ends were trimmed by 7 bases and 6 bases, with 10 bases remaining between them. Here the CDR3 DNA reads TGCGCCAGCCGTGGCGGTTCCGGGGAGCTGTTTTTT. Protein product: CASRGGSGELFF.

V gene TRBV6-4 combines with J gene TRBJ2-3; perhaps TRBD1 as D (6 bases). Trimming took off 10 bases at V and 8 bases at J, with 22 bases between the two ends. This CDR3 contains 14 residues. CDR1 and CDR2 from the germline V gene are MRHNA and SNTAGT. The CDR3 loop reads CAMLTGTPLGTQYF. The CDR3 DNA is TGTGCCATGCTCACCGGGACACCGCTTGGTACGCAGTATTTT.

This clone has only one observation. This chain links TRBV5-8 with TRBJ2-5, with TRBD2 identical over 9 bases. Trimming took 1 base from V and 3 from J; bases not matched to a gene: 4. CDR1 and CDR2 from the germline V gene are SGHTS and YDEGEE. This CDR3 contains 15 residues. The CDR3 protein is CASSLWRGGEETQYF. The CDR3 nucleotides are TGTGCCAGCAGCTTGTGGCGGGGGGGAGAAGAGACCCAGTACTTC.

The chain has TRBV7-9 and TRBJ2-7; D unclear. Trimming shortened V by 0 bases and J by 2 bases, and 5 bases separated the two germline ends. Germline CDR1 is SEHNR and CDR2 is FQNEAQ (reference sequence). CDR3 size: 13 residues. The CDR3 nucleotides read TGTGCCAGCAGCTTAGCTCTCACCTACGAGCAGTACTTC. The encoded protein is CASSLALTYEQYF.

The V and J genes are TRBV10-3 and TRBJ1-4, with 8 bases aligning to TRBD1. The CDR3 is 13 amino acids. Germline lookup yields CDR1 ENHRY and CDR2 SYGVKD. Trimming at V came to 10 bases and at J to 6 bases, leaving 7 bases not matched to a gene. The CDR3 DNA is TGTGCCACGGCGGACAGGGACCATGAAAAACTGTTTTTT. Protein product: CATADRDHEKLFF.

The chain combines TRBV5-1 with TRBJ1-1; possibly TRBD1 for D (6 bases). Germline V lookup: CDR1 SGHRS, CDR2 YFSETQ. The CDR3 loop spans 16 amino acids. V was pared by 5 bases and J by 3 bases, with 20 bases between. The CDR3 spells CASSKRTARRDTEAFF. The CDR3 nucleotides are TGCGCCAGCAGTAAAAGGACAGCCCGACGGGACACTGAAGCTTTCTTT.

This chain connects TRBV4-2 to TRBJ2-3; D call uncertain. CDR3 length equals 17 residues. Germline V gene data show CDR1 as LGHNA and CDR2 as YNFKEQ. Trimming shortened V by 1 base and J by 3 bases, and 17 bases separated the two germline ends. CDR3 loop: CASSQAIGSIGTDTQYF. The CDR3 DNA is TGTGCCAGCAGCCAAGCGATAGGGTCGATCGGGACAGATACGCAGTATTTT.

The chain carries TRBV10-3 and TRBJ2-3; 8 bases fit TRBD1. With 10 bases clipped from V and 1 base from J, the junction kept 7 bases outside the gene matches. Germline values: CDR1 ENHRY, CDR2 SYGVKD. This CDR3 is 14 amino acids long. CDR3 sequence reads: CATKDRERTDTQYF. The CDR3 DNA sequence: TGTGCCACCAAGGACAGGGAACGCACAGATACGCAGTATTTT.